The clone carrying this T cell receptor (beta chain) has more than one count but fewer than ten. The antigen is undetermined. This specimen belongs to a study of identical twins. General study findings and limits: In beta out-of-frame sequences, the excess sharing between twins was weaker.

Unique molecular identifiers were in the cDNA, with template-switch universal primer binding. Each CDR3 protein is one row after TCRdb ran MiXCR on the 5' RACE reads. Found here are around 340,000 distinct CDR3 sequences, around 12% of them singletons; the top ten hold just over 7%. This CDR3 has 14 amino acids. In germline, CDR1 is SGHRS, CDR2 YFSETQ. Germline trimming cut 0 bases from V and 8 bases from J; bases unmatched to any gene: 4. A further study also used this sample, focusing on yellow fever vaccine responses in identical twins.

The sequence was collected from a woman under 30 in good health. The sequenced sample consisted of CD8+ T cells sorted from blood. The rearrangement links TRBV5-1 to TRBJ2-1; the match to TRBD1 covers 8 bases. This chain's CDR3 is CASSLETGADEQFF. CDR3 DNA sequence: TGCGCCAGCAGCTTGGAGACAGGGGCTGATGAGCAGTTCTTC. Drawing the rest from reference TRBV5-1 and TRBJ2-1, the complete variable domain is KAGVTQTPRYLIKTRGQQVTLSCSPISGHRSVSWYQQTPGQGLQFLFEYFSETQRNKGNFPGRFSGRQFSNSRSEMNVSTLELGDSALYLCASSLETGADEQFFGPGTRLTVL.